This T cell receptor (beta chain) derives from a study of blood T cell repertoires in COVID-19. Study as a whole: COVID-19 samples collected from the United States, Italy and Spain covered acute and convalescent phases. T cells, B-cell-depleted T cells, or PBMCs provided the cDNA or gDNA that served as material.

In the original workflow: Amplification with reference gene primers provided the estimates of nucleated cell counts. The protocol was immunoSEQ multiplex PCR, while the TCRdb copy is restricted to in-frame clones and leaves out a portion. Clone size and the V and J calls come from that table; the DNA yielded D and trimming. The sample has around 110,000 clones, approximately 82% seen once. CDR1 and CDR2 (germline): GTSNPN, SVGIG (reference sequence). V lost 2 bases and J lost 10; bases outside the gene matches: 10. This CDR3 contains 15 residues. The chain is built from TRBV30 and TRBJ2-1, with 11 bases identical to TRBD1. This TCR derives from a man between 65 and 85 years old with active or convalescent COVID-19. Material: peripheral blood. In DNA, the CDR3 is TGTGCCTGGAGTAGGGGGACAGGGGGTTTAGAGGAGCAGTTCTTC. Amino acids: CAWSRGTGGLEEQFF.